This TCR beta chain was captured by sequencing in a study of CD8 T cells in ankylosing spondylitis. General observations from the study: Several of the motif variants were reported before in synovial fluid and blood from reactive arthritis.

Many counts were recorded for this clonotype. Its target is not known. The authors made TCR beta libraries by quantitative 5'-RACE with molecular barcodes. TCRdb itself ran the 5' RACE reads through MiXCR, one entry per CDR3 protein. The table has under 200,000 distinct CDR3 sequences, under 15% seen once. The sequenced sample consisted of blood, either unsorted or a sorted T cell fraction (not recorded which). The receptor's source is a female donor with ankylosing spondylitis or in good health (not recorded which).

This chain's CDR3 is CASSATGLNTEAFF. The CDR3 nucleotides read TGTGCCAGCAGCGCGACAGGGCTGAACACTGAAGCTTTCTTT. The chain employs TRBV7-3 and TRBJ1-1; TRBD1 matches at 7 bases. The V gene's germline CDR1 is SGHTA and CDR2 FQGTGA. The CDR3 has 14 amino acids. The ends lost 5 bases at V and 0 bases at J; junction bases unmatched: 3.